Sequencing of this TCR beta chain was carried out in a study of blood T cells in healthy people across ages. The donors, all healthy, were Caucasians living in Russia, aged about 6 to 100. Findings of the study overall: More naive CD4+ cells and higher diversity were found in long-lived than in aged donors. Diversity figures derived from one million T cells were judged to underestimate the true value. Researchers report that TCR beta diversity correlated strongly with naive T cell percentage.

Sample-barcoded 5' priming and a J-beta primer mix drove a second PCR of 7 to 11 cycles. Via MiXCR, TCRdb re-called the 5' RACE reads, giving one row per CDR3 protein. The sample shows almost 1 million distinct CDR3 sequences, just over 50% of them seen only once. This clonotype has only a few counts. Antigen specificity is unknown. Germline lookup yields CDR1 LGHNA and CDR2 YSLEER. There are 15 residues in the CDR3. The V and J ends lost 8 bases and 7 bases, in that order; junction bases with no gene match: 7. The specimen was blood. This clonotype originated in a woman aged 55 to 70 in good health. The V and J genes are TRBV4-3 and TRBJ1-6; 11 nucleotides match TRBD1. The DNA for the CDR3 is TGCGCCAGCGGGCGGACAGGGGGCGGGAATTCACCCCTCCACTTT. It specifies CASGRTGGGNSPLHF.